The clone carrying this T cell receptor (beta chain) was observed once. These data come from a study of T cell changes during pregnancy in multiple sclerosis. Repertoires were generated with immunoSEQ multiplex PCR, while TCRdb's copy carries only in-frame clones and drops some. This sample has 37,000 or so clones, with roughly nine tenths found just once. The CDR3 is 13 residues long. The V gene's germline CDR1 is SNHLY and CDR2 FYNNEI. After removal of 6 bases from V and 7 bases from J, the junction contained 6 bases not matched to a gene. Sequenced material: CD4+ T cells from peripheral blood mononuclear cells, taken in the first trimester of pregnancy. The chain links TRBV2 to TRBJ1-2; 9 bases are shared with TRBD1. This receptor was obtained from a female donor with multiple sclerosis, enrolled in a pregnancy study. In nucleotides, the CDR3 is TGTGCCAGCAGCCGGGACAGGGACTCTGGCTACACCTTC. This codes for CASSRDRDSGYTF.